These T cell receptor beta chains were read from a single sample in a study of Graves' ophthalmopathy and Graves' hyperthyroidism. Each CDR3 protein is one row after TCRdb ran MiXCR on the multiplex PCR reads. The sample yields fewer than 650,000 distinct CDR3 sequences, approximately 22% seen once. The source material was peripheral blood. The receptors here all came from a woman between 18 and 30 years old with stable Graves' hyperthyroidism. Some clones in this sample may be carry-over from other donors' samples. The CDR3 runs from the conserved cysteine through the conserved F or W. A D gene is named only where the DNA matches it firmly. Only some rows state a clone size, as once, few, many or a class for expanded clones.

>TRBD1|TRBJ1-5|NA|19|TRBV6-2/TRBV6-3
TGTGCCAGCAGTTACCCGTCGGGACAGGGAACGTTTAGGGATCAGCCCCAGCATTTT
CASSYPSGQGTFRDQPQHF
>NA|TRBJ1-2|many|16|TRBV11-1
TGTGCCAGCAGCCTAACCTTCCCCCGGACATCAGGTGGCTACACCTTC
CASSLTFPRTSGGYTF
>TRBD2|TRBJ2-7|NA|14|TRBV6-1
TGTGCCAGCAGTACCGGTAGCGGGGTCCCCGAGCAGTACTTC
CASSTGSGVPEQYF
>TRBD2|TRBJ2-7|many|15|TRBV20-1
TGCAGTGCTAAAGGGACTATCTTAAGCTCCTACGAGCAGTACTTC
CSAKGTILSSYEQYF
>NA|TRBJ1-2|few|13|TRBV2
TGTGCCAGCAGTCCGGGACCTCGCTATGGCTACACCTTC
CASSPGPRYGYTF
>NA|TRBJ1-5|many|15|TRBV6-2/TRBV6-3
TGTGCCAGCAGTTACGCCGGGGTTAGCAATCAGCCCCAGCATTTT
CASSYAGVSNQPQHF
>NA|TRBJ2-5|many|13|TRBV20-1
TGCAGTGCTAGCGCGCCTATCCAAGAGACCCAGTACTTC
CSASAPIQETQYF
>NA|TRBJ1-6|many|19|TRBV20-1
TGCAGTGCTGCGTCCCGACCTCGCAGGGGCCTTATAGGCAATTCACCCCTCCACTTT
CSAASRPRRGLIGNSPLHF
>NA|TRBJ1-6|many|15|TRBV11-2
TGTGCCAGCAGCTTAGGGAGCTCGGGAAATTCACCCCTCCACTTT
CASSLGSSGNSPLHF
>NA|TRBJ2-2|few|13|TRBV27
TGTGCCAGCAGTGAGGGAGCCGCCGGGGAGCTGTTTTTT
CASSEGAAGELFF
>NA|TRBJ2-5|NA|12|TRBV6-1
TGTGCCTCTCGGCGGGGGCCAGAGACCCAGTACTTC
CASRRGPETQYF
>NA|TRBJ1-1|many|14|TRBV5-1
TGCGCCAGCAGCTCGATGGACATAAACACTGAAGCTTTCTTT
CASSSMDINTEAFF
>NA|TRBJ2-3|few|19|TRBV6-2/TRBV6-3
TGTGCCAGCACCGCCCGGGCCCCGCTAGCGGCTCCAGGGGCGGATACGCAGTATTTT
CASTARAPLAAPGADTQYF
>NA|TRBJ2-2|many|15|TRBV6-1
TGTGCCAGCAGCACACGGGGTTCGAACACCGGGGAGCTGTTTTTT
CASSTRGSNTGELFF
>TRBD1|TRBJ2-4|many|17|TRBV2
TGTGCCAGCAGTGTAGAAATTACAGGGGTTACCAAAAACATTCAGTACTTC
CASSVEITGVTKNIQYF
>TRBD2|TRBJ2-5|NA|16|TRBV7-8
TGTGCCAGCAGCTCCCCAGCCGGGAGGGCTCAAGAGACCCAGTACTTC
CASSSPAGRAQETQYF
>NA|TRBJ1-3|NA|16|TRBV9
TGTGCCAGCAGCGTAGATGTCCGGTCCTCTGGAAACACCATATATTTT
CASSVDVRSSGNTIYF
>NA|TRBJ1-2|few|14|TRBV6-1
TGTGCCAGCAGTGATGGAGGTACGGACTATGGCTACACCTTC
CASSDGGTDYGYTF
>TRBD1|TRBJ1-1|NA|15|TRBV27
TGTGCCAGCCATAACAGGGGGCAATTTGGCACTGAAGCTTTCTTT
CASHNRGQFGTEAFF
>TRBD1|TRBJ2-7|few|14|TRBV28
TGTGCCAGCATCAGGTCAGGGGGATCCTACGAGCAGTACTTC
CASIRSGGSYEQYF
>TRBD1|TRBJ2-7|many|14|TRBV12-3/TRBV12-4
TGTGCCAGCAGTTTTGGGACAGGGGCCTTCGAGCAGTACTTC
CASSFGTGAFEQYF
>NA|TRBJ1-5|many|14|TRBV9
TGTGCCGGGCACGAGTCACGGTTCGGTCAGCCCCAGCATTTT
CAGHESRFGQPQHF
>NA|TRBJ2-6|NA|16|TRBV7-3
TGTGCCAGCAGCTTGACTGAAAGCTCTGGGGCCAACGTCCTGACTTTC
CASSLTESSGANVLTF
>NA|TRBJ1-5|many|14|TRBV6-2/TRBV6-3
TGTGCCAGCAGTTACGTCGGTCGCTTAGTGCCCCAGCATTTT
CASSYVGRLVPQHF
>NA|TRBJ1-1|many|14|TRBV6-2/TRBV6-3
TGTGCCAGCTGTCAGGAGCCGTGGGGCACTGAAGCTTTCTTT
CASCQEPWGTEAFF
>NA|TRBJ1-5|NA|14|TRBV2
TGTGCCAGCAGTGACCCCCAAGTCAATCAGCCCCAGCATTTT
CASSDPQVNQPQHF
>NA|TRBJ1-1|many|16|TRBV6-5
TGTGCCAGCAGTTACTCGAGGGAGGCGGAAAACACTGAAGCTTTCTTT
CASSYSREAENTEAFF
>NA|TRBJ2-6|NA|17|TRBV10-3
TGTGCCACCGACACCATATACACTAGCTCTGGGGCCAACGTCCTGACTTTC
CATDTIYTSSGANVLTF
>TRBD1|TRBJ1-5|NA|15|TRBV7-9
TGTGCCAGCAGCAAAGGGACAGTTAGCAATCAGCCCCAGCATTTT
CASSKGTVSNQPQHF
>NA|TRBJ1-6|NA|15|TRBV6-2/TRBV6-3
TGTGCCAGCAGCACCGGGACGGTCTATAATTCACCCCTCCACTTT
CASSTGTVYNSPLHF
>NA|TRBJ1-5|few|16|TRBV6-8
TGTGCCAGCAGTTCAAACAACCGGGACGGACATCAGCCCCAGCATTTT
CASSSNNRDGHQPQHF
>TRBD2|TRBJ2-2|NA|19|TRBV4-2
TGTGCCAGCAGCCAAGATCGGGGACTAGCGGGGTTAAACACCGGGGAGCTGTTTTTT
CASSQDRGLAGLNTGELFF
>NA|TRBJ1-2|NA|14|TRBV3-1
TGTGCCAGCAGCCCAGGGACTAGGGATTATGGCTACACCTTC
CASSPGTRDYGYTF
>NA|TRBJ1-1|few|13|TRBV19
TGTGCCAGTAGCCCCCCAGGGGAGACTGAAGCTTTCTTT
CASSPPGETEAFF
>TRBD2|TRBJ2-7|few|15|TRBV20-1
TGCAGTGCTAGACAAGGACTAGCGGGGTCCTACGAGCAGTACTTC
CSARQGLAGSYEQYF
>NA|TRBJ1-1|many|13|TRBV27
TGTGCCAGCAGTACCATACCGGGCACTGAAGCTTTCTTT
CASSTIPGTEAFF
>NA|TRBJ1-6|many|14|TRBV7-3
TGTGCCAGCAGCGTCGAGGGGCTTAATTCACCCCTCCACTTT
CASSVEGLNSPLHF